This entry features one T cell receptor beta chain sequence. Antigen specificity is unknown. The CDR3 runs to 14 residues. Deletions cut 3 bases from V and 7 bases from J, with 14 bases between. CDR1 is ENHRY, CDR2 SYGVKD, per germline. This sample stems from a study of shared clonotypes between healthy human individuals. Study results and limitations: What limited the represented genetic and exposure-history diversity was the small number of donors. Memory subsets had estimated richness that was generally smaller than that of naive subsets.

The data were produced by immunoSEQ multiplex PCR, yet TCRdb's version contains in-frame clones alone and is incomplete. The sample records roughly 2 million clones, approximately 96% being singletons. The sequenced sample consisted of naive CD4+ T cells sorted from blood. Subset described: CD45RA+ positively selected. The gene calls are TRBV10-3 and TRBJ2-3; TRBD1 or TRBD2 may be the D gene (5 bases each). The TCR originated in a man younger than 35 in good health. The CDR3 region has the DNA TGTGCCATCAGTGACCGCCGGGGCATCCATACGCAGTATTTT. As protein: CAISDRRGIHTQYF.